A single T cell receptor (beta chain) is shown here with its context. This sample was taken from a study of CD8 T cells in Susac syndrome. Blood CD8+ and CD4+ T cells underwent high-throughput TCR beta sequencing. Negative isolation yielded the CD8+ and CD4+ T cells, while FACS enriched the TEMRA cells. It was with random hexamers that roughly 0.5 to 1 ug RNA was reverse transcribed. Multiplex PCR with immunoSEQ amplified the TCR beta CDR3 across 54 Vbeta and 13 Jbeta. Each CDR3 protein is one row after TCRdb ran MiXCR on the immunoSEQ multiplex PCR reads. The profile shows approximately 120,000 distinct CDR3 sequences, nearly 95% of them singletons. The CDR3 has 15 amino acids. The germline gives CDR1 SEHNR, CDR2 FQNEAQ (reference sequence). Trimming at V came to 1 base and at J to 5 bases, leaving 2 bases not matched to a gene.

The sample comprised CD4+ T cells from PBMCs. The origin of this receptor is a human donor in good health. The rearrangement uses TRBV7-9 and TRBJ2-1; 10 positions agree with TRBD2. CDR3 DNA: TGTGCCAGCAGCTTAGAAGCGGGAGGGGACAATGAGCAGTTCTTC. Encoded protein: CASSLEAGGDNEQFF.